The 23 T cell receptor beta chains below come from one sample, sequenced in a study of T cell responses to AZD1222 COVID-19 vaccine. Clones were read by immunoSEQ multiplex PCR, and TCRdb kept only the in-frame ones, dropping some. The repertoire consists of 120,000 or so clones, with less than 95% occurring once and the leading ten covering about 8.3%. Here the sequenced sample was peripheral blood, taken on day 0 of AZD1222 vaccination. These receptors were taken from an adult in good health.

This chain connects TRBV6-5 to TRBJ2-7; D remains ambiguous. V dropped 6 bases and J dropped 6 bases, with 9 bases sitting between them. This CDR3 region has 11 residues. Germline CDR1 MNHEY, CDR2 SVGAGI. DNA of the CDR3: TGTGCCAGCAGAATAGGGTCCGAGCAGTACTTC. Translated: CASRIGSEQYF.

The chain couples TRBV6-5 to TRBJ1-3, with 10 bases matching TRBD1. V was pared by 2 bases and J by 5 bases, with 6 bases of the junction left unmatched. The CDR3 length is 16 residues. Germline V gene data show CDR1 as MNHEY and CDR2 as SVGAGI. CDR3 coding DNA: TGTGCCAGCAGTTACGTGCGACAGGGGGCCCGAAACACCATATATTTT. This codes for CASSYVRQGARNTIYF.

The chain employs TRBV5-1 and TRBJ2-7, with TRBD1 matching over 8 bases. Trimming cost V 7 bases and J 6 bases; bases outside gene matches: 12. CDR3 length: 14 residues. Per the germline V gene, CDR1 is SGHRS and CDR2 is YFSETQ. The DNA of the CDR3 is TGCGCCAGCCAACTAGGTGGGACAGGAGTCGAGCAGTACTTC. Residues: CASQLGGTGVEQYF.

This clone appeared a single time. The CDR3 DNA reads as TGTGCCAGTAGTATCAGCCCTCTCGGCAGGGTGCGCAATCAGCCCCAGCATTTT. It codes for CASSISPLGRVRNQPQHF. The J gene is TRBJ1-5, the V gene TRBV19, with D possibly matching TRBD1 (5 bases). The CDR3 consists of 18 residues. The germline V gene has CDR1 LNHDA and CDR2 SQIVND (reference sequence). V was clipped by 3 bases and J by 2 bases, with 20 bases between them.

This clone appeared a single time. The rearrangement uses TRBV5-1 and TRBJ2-3; maybe TRBD2 (6 bases). Germline loops: CDR1 SGHRS, CDR2 YFSETQ. V lost 3 bases to trimming and J lost 6 bases, with 26 bases between them. The CDR3 contains 18 residues. The CDR3 coding sequence is TGCGCCAGCAGCTCGGAGGGATCGGGGTTGTCGGTAGTTGATACGCAGTATTTT. Protein: CASSSEGSGLSVVDTQYF.

The chain carries TRBV19 and TRBJ1-4; TRBD1 agrees at 9 bases. V was clipped by 5 bases and J by 7 bases; unmatched bases: 8. The CDR3 has 15 amino acids. Germline V gene lookup returns CDR1 LNHDA and CDR2 SQIVND (reference sequence). This CDR3 reads CASSGEQGAGEKLFF. The CDR3 DNA sequence: TGTGCCAGTAGTGGAGAACAGGGGGCCGGTGAAAAACTGTTTTTT. The whole variable domain, remainder taken from reference TRBV19 and TRBJ1-4, is DGGITQSPKYLFRKEGQNVTLSCEQNLNHDAMYWYRQDPGQGLRLIYYSQIVNDFQKGDIAEGYSVSREKKESFPLTVTSAQKNPTAFYLCASSGEQGAGEKLFFGSGTQLSVL.

The chain employs TRBV10-2 and TRBJ2-7; D may match TRBD1 or TRBD2 (5 bases each). Germline loops: CDR1 WSHSY, CDR2 SAAADI. V lost 7 bases to trimming and J lost 0 bases, with 13 bases between them. This CDR3 has 14 residues. This CDR3 is CASIGTASSYEQYF. For the CDR3, the DNA is TGCGCCAGCATAGGGACGGCGAGCTCCTACGAGCAGTACTTC.

This clone has more than one count but fewer than ten. CDR3 coding DNA: TGTGCCAGCAGCCAAGAAAATGTGGACGAGCAGTACTTC. Its protein product is CASSQENVDEQYF. The V gene is TRBV14, the J gene TRBJ2-7; D unclear. Germline loops: CDR1 SGHDN, CDR2 FVKESK. V dropped 0 bases and J dropped 5 bases, with 8 bases sitting between them. The CDR3 is 13 amino acids.

The chain uses TRBV29-1 and TRBJ2-1; TRBD1 matches at 7 bases. V shed 4 bases and J 5 bases; nucleotides not matched to a gene: 5. This CDR3 is 13 amino acids long. In germline, CDR1 is SQVTM, CDR2 ANQGSEA. Written as DNA, the CDR3 is TGCAGCGTTGCGGGCCAGGGGGACAATGAGCAGTTCTTC. Translating it yields CSVAGQGDNEQFF.

The chain employs TRBV7-8 and TRBJ2-1; 10 nucleotides align to TRBD1. The junction had 5 bases not matched to a gene; V was cut back by 5 bases and J by 4 bases. This CDR3 comprises 15 residues. Germline V lookup: CDR1 SGHVS, CDR2 FQNEAQ. DNA of the CDR3: TGTGCCAGCAGCCAACCGGGACAGGGGTACAATGAGCAGTTCTTC. This encodes CASSQPGQGYNEQFF.

This chain joins TRBV19 and TRBJ2-5, with 8 positions matching TRBD1. This CDR3 has 17 residues. Germline-derived CDR1 and CDR2 are LNHDA and SQIVND (reference sequence). Trimming took 5 bases from V and 1 from J; bases not matched to a gene: 12. The CDR3 here is CASSSYPGQGLQETQYF. The CDR3 DNA reads TGTGCCAGTAGTTCCTACCCCGGACAGGGACTCCAAGAGACCCAGTACTTC.

This sequence joins TRBV10-1 and TRBJ1-6; possibly TRBD1 for D (6 bases). Germline CDR1 is WNHNN and CDR2 is SYGVQD (reference sequence). The CDR3 spans 15 residues. V lost 6 bases and J 8 bases, leaving 17 bases between the germline ends. CDR3 DNA sequence: TGCGCCAGCAGCGAACAGACGGGGGCCTATTCACCCCTCCACTTT. This encodes CASSEQTGAYSPLHF.

This clone was counted once. This chain uses TRBV5-1 with TRBJ2-3, with 8 bases fitting TRBD1. Trimming took 2 bases from V and 8 from J; bases not matched to a gene: 13. The length of the CDR3 is 16 residues. Germline CDR1 is SGHRS and CDR2 is YFSETQ. Here the CDR3 reads CASSFIMAGGLGTQYF. CDR3 sequence (DNA): TGCGCCAGCAGCTTCATTATGGCAGGGGGCTTAGGTACGCAGTATTTT.

The chain joins TRBV2 to TRBJ1-1; D uncertain. V lost 4 bases and J 1 base, leaving 7 bases between the germline ends. Germline CDR1 and CDR2: SNHLY and FYNNEI. This CDR3 has 13 residues. CDR3 loop: CASSGPANTEAFF. The CDR3 nucleotides read TGTGCCAGCAGTGGTCCCGCGAACACTGAAGCTTTCTTT.

The chain links TRBV11-3 to TRBJ2-7, with no clear D. V shed 3 bases and J shed 3 bases, with 12 bases lying between them. CDR1 is SGHNT, CDR2 YENEEA, per germline. The CDR3 has 14 residues. Written as DNA, the CDR3 is TGTGCCAGCAGCTTCGAACACCTCTACTACGAGCAGTACTTC. It specifies CASSFEHLYYEQYF.

The rearrangement links TRBV2 to TRBJ1-5; 7 bases agree with TRBD1. The CDR3 is 14 residues long. The germline CDR1 and CDR2 sequences are SNHLY and FYNNEI. J lost 9 bases, V lost 4 bases, and 9 bases had no gene match. CDR3: CASSVGRGERPQHF. CDR3 DNA: TGTGCCAGCAGTGTGGGCAGGGGGGAGAGGCCCCAGCATTTT.

This chain uses TRBV11-1 with TRBJ1-1; the D is unclear. CDR3 length equals 13 residues. V lost 4 bases and J lost 7, with 13 bases in between. Germline assignment: CDR1 SGHAT and CDR2 FQDESV (reference sequence). CDR3 region: CASSSLGGIEAFF. DNA of the CDR3: TGTGCCAGCAGCTCCCTCGGCGGAATTGAAGCTTTCTTT.

This chain joins TRBV10-2 and TRBJ2-3; D unclear. V lost 3 bases and J lost 7, with 20 bases in between. CDR1 and CDR2 from the germline V gene are WSHSY and SAAADI. The CDR3 extends over 16 amino acids. The CDR3 bases are TGCGCCAGCAGTGATGAGAAGGGTTTCTTGGCGAATACGCAGTATTTT. Encoded protein: CASSDEKGFLANTQYF.

The chain couples TRBV7-9 to TRBJ1-1; 8 bases agree with TRBD1. The V gene's germline CDR1 is SEHNR and CDR2 FQNEAQ (reference sequence). J gave up 1 base and V 5 bases, and 6 bases lay outside the gene matches. The CDR3 runs to 15 residues. Written as DNA, the CDR3 is TGTGCCAGCAGCCAGGGACAGGTGTCGAACACTGAAGCTTTCTTT. Protein product: CASSQGQVSNTEAFF.

This clone was counted once. The rearrangement joins TRBV7-9 to TRBJ2-2, with unresolved D. This CDR3 is built from 12 residues. The V gene lost 5 bases and the J gene lost 6 bases, with 7 bases spanning the gap. Germline V gene data show CDR1 as SEHNR and CDR2 as FQNEAQ (reference sequence). The CDR3: CASSPLAGELFF. CDR3 nucleotide sequence: TGTGCCAGCAGCCCGTTGGCCGGGGAGCTGTTTTTT.

A single count supports this clone. This sequence joins TRBV6-5 and TRBJ1-5, with 8 bases identical to TRBD1. V gave up 6 bases and J gave up 7 bases; unmatched junction bases: 11. Germline CDR1 MNHEY, CDR2 SVGAGI. The CDR3 spans 15 residues. CDR3 in amino acids: CASSGTGSARQPQHF. Here the CDR3 DNA reads TGTGCCAGCAGCGGGACAGGCAGTGCCAGGCAGCCCCAGCATTTT.

Concerning this clone itself: Other DNA sequences within the sample encode an identical CDR3. This sequence joins TRBV29-1 and TRBJ1-1; TRBD1 might be the D (5 bases). The CDR3 covers 15 residues. V was trimmed by 3 bases and J by 0 bases, leaving 14 bases between them. From germline, CDR1 is SQVTM and CDR2 ANQGSEA. The CDR3 bases are TGCAGCGTTGATAGGGGCCGACTCATGAACACTGAAGCTTTCTTT. It translates to CSVDRGRLMNTEAFF.

The chain employs TRBV10-2 and TRBJ1-1; D gene uncertain. This CDR3 region has 15 residues. Between the trimmed V and J ends, which lost 7 bases and 1 base, there was a span of 16 bases. The germline CDR1 and CDR2 sequences are WSHSY and SAAADI. The CDR3 loop is CASKRGQPSNTEAFF. In nucleotides, the CDR3 is TGCGCCAGCAAGCGTGGGCAGCCATCGAACACTGAAGCTTTCTTT.